The 9 T cell receptor beta chains below all came from one sample that was sequenced in a study of OX40 agonist ivuxolimab in advanced cancers. The data were produced by immunoSEQ multiplex PCR, yet TCRdb's version contains in-frame clones alone and is incomplete. This sample carries about 64,000 clones, roughly four fifths of them seen once, and the ten largest clones take approximately 5%. The sample was CD4+ or CD8+ T cells sorted from blood, taken in a trial of the OX40 agonist ivuxolimab. These receptors all stem from an adult with an advanced solid tumor such as melanoma, head and neck, liver or kidney cancer.

The chain carries TRBV18 and TRBJ1-3; D uncertain. The CDR3 extends over 15 amino acids. In germline, CDR1 is KGHSH, CDR2 LQKENI. Deletions cut 6 bases from V and 0 bases from J, with 12 bases between. The CDR3 DNA sequence: TGTGCCAGCTCTCCATCAGTCGACTCTGGAAACACCATATATTTT. Its protein product is CASSPSVDSGNTIYF.

The chain combines TRBV5-1 with TRBJ1-3, with no clear D. The CDR3 spans 14 residues. CDR1 is SGHRS, CDR2 YFSETQ, per germline. V lost 5 bases, J lost 2 bases, and 11 bases lay in between. CDR3 in DNA: TGCGCCAGCAGGGAAGATGTCACTGGAAACACCATATATTTT. It codes for CASREDVTGNTIYF.

This clone was detected only a few times. The J gene is TRBJ1-6, the V gene TRBV27; D not certain. V gave up 6 bases and J gave up 0 bases, with 6 bases separating them. The CDR3 length is 14 residues. Germline CDR1 and CDR2: MNHEY and SMNVEV (reference sequence). CDR3: CASRRSSYNSPLHF. In nucleotides, the CDR3 is TGTGCCAGCAGGAGAAGCTCCTATAATTCACCCCTCCACTTT.

The count of this clone is one. The genes are TRBV6-5 and TRBJ1-5; D is uncertain. V lost 6 bases to trimming and J lost 3 bases, with 9 bases between them. The CDR3 loop spans 13 amino acids. Per the germline V gene, CDR1 is MNHEY and CDR2 is SVGAGI. The CDR3 bases are TGTGCCAGCAGAAACCCGTCCAATCAGCCCCAGCATTTT. It is translated as CASRNPSNQPQHF.

This clone was picked up a small number of times. This chain links TRBV30 with TRBJ2-7, with 11 bases aligning to TRBD2. Germline CDR1 reads GTSNPN; CDR2 reads SVGIG (reference sequence). This CDR3 spans 16 amino acids. With 2 bases clipped from V and 5 bases from J, the junction kept 11 bases outside the gene matches. The CDR3 DNA reads as TGTGCCTGGAGTTCGGTAGCGGGAGGGAAGGTCGACGAGCAGTACTTC. Its protein product is CAWSSVAGGKVDEQYF.

The rearrangement uses TRBV11-2 and TRBJ1-1; D is perhaps TRBD1 (5 bases). Germline CDR1 SGHAT, CDR2 FQNNGV. V shed 7 bases and J shed 6 bases, with 18 bases lying between them. CDR3 size: 14 residues. The CDR3 region is CASKGPTSKAEAFF. The CDR3 bases are TGTGCCAGCAAGGGGCCAACTTCAAAGGCTGAAGCTTTCTTT.

This clone is deemed medium-sized (0.01 to 0.1%). The chain uses TRBV4-2 and TRBJ1-2; no firm D call. Germline V lookup: CDR1 LGHNA, CDR2 YNFKEQ. This CDR3 region has 14 residues. The V and J ends lost 1 base and 8 bases respectively, with 14 bases between them. CDR3 sequence: CASSQGATPRGYTF. The DNA of the CDR3 is TGTGCCAGCAGCCAAGGGGCCACCCCGAGAGGCTACACCTTC.

The V call is TRBV30, the J call TRBJ1-1, with D unresolved. The CDR3 extends over 12 amino acids. Trimming removed 0 bases from V and 4 bases from J, with 6 bases in between. Germline V gene sequence: CDR1 GTSNPN, CDR2 SVGIG (reference sequence). The CDR3 region is CAWSVGPTEAFF. In nucleotides, the CDR3 is TGTGCCTGGAGTGTAGGGCCCACTGAAGCTTTCTTT.

The rearrangement links TRBV7-2 to TRBJ1-2; 8 bases match TRBD1. This CDR3 is 16 amino acids long. The junction had 8 bases not matched to a gene; V was cut back by 4 bases and J by 1 base. The V gene's germline CDR1 is SGHTA and CDR2 FQGNSA. This CDR3 is CASSSQGAVLNYGYTF. Written as DNA, the CDR3 is TGTGCCAGCAGCTCTCAGGGGGCAGTCCTTAACTATGGCTACACCTTC. The full variable domain, in which reference TRBV7-2 and TRBJ1-2 provide the parts outside the CDR3, is GAGVSQSPSNKVTEKGKDVELRCDPISGHTALYWYRQSLGQGLEFLIYFQGNSAPDKSGLPSDRFSAERTGGSVSTLTIQRTQQEDSAVYLCASSSQGAVLNYGYTFGSGTRLTVV.